This T cell receptor (beta chain) came from a study of T cell changes during pregnancy in multiple sclerosis (dated by TCRdb to between 2018 and 2021). For the study in its entirety: The study examined how the T cell repertoire changed over the course of pregnancy in women with multiple sclerosis.

Remarks on this clone: The antigen this receptor binds is unknown. No much larger clonotype is one base removed from it; base qualities were not supplied.

From the germline V gene, CDR1 is SGHTA and CDR2 is FQGNSA. From the cysteine up to the phenylalanine, the CDR3 has a length of 16 residues. Left in the record is the CDR3 DNA by itself, 48 bases read in frame from the first base. V lost 4 bases and J lost 4 bases, and the count of bases not matched to a germline gene is 8. Libraries were built with the immunoSEQ multiplex PCR assay. Here the immuneACCESS table is served through TCRdb, limited to in-frame sequences with V and J called. Missing clones are a known gap in these copies; in checked studies unresolved V genes cover under half, and the rest lacks a known reason. The sample table holds tens of thousands of clones, of which approximately 91% were seen once. Together, the top ten hold roughly 1.4% of the sample.

The sequence came from a female donor with multiple sclerosis, enrolled in a pregnancy study. The input for sequencing was peripheral blood, taken in the third trimester of pregnancy. The V gene is TRBV7-2 and the J gene is TRBJ2-1; 9 junctional bases match TRBD2. The nucleotides read TGTGCCAGCAGCTCTAGAGCGGGGGGAGGGTACAATGAGCAGTTCTTC. This yields the protein CASSSRAGGGYNEQFF. With the portions outside the CDR3 filled from the reference TRBV7-2 and TRBJ2-1 genes, the complete variable region becomes GAGVSQSPSNKVTEKGKDVELRCDPISGHTALYWYRQSLGQGLEFLIYFQGNSAPDKSGLPSDRFSAERTGGSVSTLTIQRTQQEDSAVYLCASSSRAGGGYNEQFFGPGTRLTVL.